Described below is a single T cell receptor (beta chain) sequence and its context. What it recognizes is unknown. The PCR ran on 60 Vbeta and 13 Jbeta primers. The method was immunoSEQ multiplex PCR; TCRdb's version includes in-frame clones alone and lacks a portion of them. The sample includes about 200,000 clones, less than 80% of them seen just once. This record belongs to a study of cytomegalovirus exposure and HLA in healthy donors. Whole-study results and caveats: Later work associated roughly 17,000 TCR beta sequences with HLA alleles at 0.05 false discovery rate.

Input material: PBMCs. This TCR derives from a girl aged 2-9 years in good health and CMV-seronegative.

The CDR3, as DNA: TGCGCCAGCAGCTTGGGGCAGGGCAACAATGAGCAGTTCTTC. Translation: CASSLGQGNNEQFF. V gene TRBV5-1 combines with J gene TRBJ2-1, with D possibly TRBD1 on 5 matching bases. The V end was cut by 0 bases, the J end by 5 bases, with 9 bases between. The CDR3 totals 14 residues. CDR1 is SGHRS, CDR2 YFSETQ, per germline. Together with reference TRBV5-1 and TRBJ2-1, the CDR3 gives the full variable domain: KAGVTQTPRYLIKTRGQQVTLSCSPISGHRSVSWYQQTPGQGLQFLFEYFSETQRNKGNFPGRFSGRQFSNSRSEMNVSTLELGDSALYLCASSLGQGNNEQFFGPGTRLTVL.